The table lists the clone carrying this TCR beta chain with a count of one. Its target is not known. Assay used: immunoSEQ multiplex PCR; TCRdb lists only in-frame clones, some missing. The data show more than 80,000 clones, with 91% seen just once and 1.5% to 2% held by the top ten. This sample stems from a study of OX40 agonist ivuxolimab in advanced cancers. As for the study in general: People in dose escalation had one of these cancers: hepatocellular carcinoma, melanoma, renal cell or head and neck cancer. People who had prior anti-PD-1, anti-PD-L1 or anti-CTLA-4 therapy could take part, and around 40% had some. Findings and caveats of the study: The CD4+ and CD8+ T cells in the blood had expanded clonally by week 6 at 0.1 to 3.0 mg/kg.

The receptor was derived from an adult with an advanced solid tumor such as melanoma, head and neck, liver or kidney cancer. The input for sequencing was CD4+ or CD8+ T cells sorted from blood, taken in a trial of the OX40 agonist ivuxolimab.

CDR3 protein: CAWRFEEGRTYEQYF. For the CDR3, the DNA is TGTGCCTGGAGATTTGAGGAGGGAAGAACCTACGAGCAGTACTTC. The rearrangement joins TRBV30 to TRBJ2-7; TRBD2 might be the D (6 bases). This CDR3 has 15 amino acids. Germline CDR1 and CDR2: GTSNPN and SVGIG (reference sequence). Trimming shortened V by 3 bases and J by 2 bases, and 17 bases separated the two germline ends.